Described below is a single T cell receptor (beta chain) sequence and its context. The target antigen is unknown. CDR3 length equals 10 residues. Trimming left V 7 bases short and J 7 bases short, with 6 bases between. CDR1 is SGHRS, CDR2 YFSETQ, per germline. This entry is derived from a study of cytomegalovirus exposure and HLA in healthy donors. Here immunoSEQ multiplex PCR was the method, and the copy in TCRdb shows in-frame clones only, minus some. The table shows under 75,000 clones, with about 92% occurring only once. Whole-study findings and limits: The study recorded 160 or so TCR beta chains that were cytomegalovirus-associated. There were a few CMV-associated chains whose specificity for CMV antigens was confirmed in vitro.

The genes are TRBV5-1 and TRBJ2-1; D might be TRBD2 (6 bases). The source is a man between 18 and 35 years old in good health and CMV-seropositive. The specimen was PBMCs. Here the CDR3 DNA reads TGCGCCAGCGCGGGGAATGAGCAGTTCTTC. It translates to CASAGNEQFF.